Sequencing of this T cell receptor (beta chain) was carried out in a study of T cell responses to AZD1222 COVID-19 vaccine. Study-wide results and limits: Nearly half of spike-specific TCRs reportedly target unmutated variant regions. Breadth and depth of Spike-specific TCRs rose after two AZD1222 doses.

Germline V gene lookup returns CDR1 SGHVS and CDR2 FNYEAQ. Trimming took off 1 base at V and 5 bases at J, with 17 bases between the two ends. CDR3 length equals 16 residues. The assay was immunoSEQ multiplex PCR, and TCRdb's table has in-frame clones only and misses some. The sample includes about 81,000 clones, 85% to 95% of them seen just once. Combined were second doses at about 4 or about 12 weeks. For this clone: Its antigen is not known.

J is TRBJ1-2 and V is TRBV7-6, with D tentatively TRBD1 (5 bases). Sequencing was performed on peripheral blood, taken 28 days after the second AZD1222 dose. The sequence derives from an adult who received the AZD1222 COVID-19 vaccine. The CDR3 is CASSLGSTGTGYGYTF. CDR3 sequence (DNA): TGTGCCAGCAGCTTAGGCTCCACGGGGACTGGATATGGCTACACCTTC. Full variable domain (rest looked up from reference TRBV7-6 and TRBJ1-2): GAGVSQSPRYKVTKRGQDVALRCDPISGHVSLYWYRQALGQGPEFLTYFNYEAQQDKSGLPNDRFSAERPEGSISTLTIQRTEQRDSAMYRCASSLGSTGTGYGYTFGSGTRLTVV.